This T cell receptor beta chain was captured by sequencing in a study of regulatory T cells in long-lasting Graves disease. Germline V CDR1 and CDR2: SGHTA, FQGTGA. The CDR3 runs to 14 residues. Trimming cost V 5 bases and J 1 base; bases outside gene matches: 1. This clonotype was seen more than once but under ten times. As to time point: persistent/refractory GD, antithyroid drugs over 5 years with positive TRAb. PBMC-derived RNA was used for the TCR library. Researchers made TCR beta libraries by using iRepertoire HTBI primers and running Arm-PCR on CDR3 regions. TCRdb processed the multiplex PCR reads anew with MiXCR; each CDR3 protein has one entry. The data hold some 300,000 distinct CDR3 sequences, with approximately 20% observed a single time.

J is TRBJ2-2 and V is TRBV7-3; TRBD2 matches 7 bases. This receptor was obtained from a female donor with Graves disease. Here the sequenced sample was peripheral blood mononuclear cells (PBMCs), taken when the disease was refractory, from a patient treated with antithyroid drugs. This CDR3 reads CASSERENTGELFF. CDR3 bases: TGTGCCAGCAGCGAGCGGGAGAACACCGGGGAGCTGTTTTTT.